This T cell receptor (beta chain) was recovered during a study of T cell responses to AZD1222 COVID-19 vaccine. Study-level information: Samples with a second dose at about 4 or about 12 weeks were pooled together. General study results and limits: Clonal diversity may have been underestimated in mostly white British donors. Reports indicate that nearly half of spike-specific TCRs are directed at unmutated variant regions.

A note on this clone: Antigen unknown.

The method was immunoSEQ multiplex PCR; TCRdb's version includes in-frame clones alone and lacks a portion of them. This table holds fewer than 110,000 clones, 90% found once. The ends lost 3 bases at V and 15 bases at J; junction bases unmatched: 6. The CDR3 is 12 amino acids. CDR1 is MGHRA, CDR2 YSYEKL, per germline. The TCR sequence derives from an adult in good health. The sequences come from peripheral blood, collected on day 0 of AZD1222 vaccination. The chain joins TRBV4-1 to TRBJ2-1; 9 bases are shared with TRBD1. The CDR3 DNA reads TGCGCCAGCAGCCAGAGGGACAGGGACTTGTTCTTC. It specifies CASSQRDRDLFF.